Following are 7 T cell receptor beta chains from one sample sequenced in a study of PD-1 blockade in mismatch repair-deficient tumors. Profiled with immunoSEQ multiplex PCR; TCRdb holds only in-frame clones, not every one. Of approximately 16,000 clones in the sample, 84% are singletons; the top ten hold 1.5% to 2%. The sequences come from PBMCs, collected less than 25 weeks after starting pembrolizumab. The receptors shown here come from an adult with mismatch repair-deficient cancer.

V and J are TRBV18 and TRBJ2-7; TRBD1 matches 7 bases. The CDR3 is made up of 15 amino acids. J lost 3 bases, V lost 3 bases, and 8 bases had no gene match. In germline, CDR1 is KGHSH, CDR2 LQKENI. CDR3 sequence: CASSPKQGIGYEQYF. The CDR3 region has the DNA TGTGCCAGCTCACCGAAACAGGGGATAGGCTACGAGCAGTACTTC.

The J gene is TRBJ2-1, the V gene TRBV27; 9 bases fit TRBD1. The CDR3 sequence is 15 residues long. Germline assignment: CDR1 MNHEY and CDR2 SMNVEV (reference sequence). V was clipped by 5 bases and J by 8 bases; unmatched bases: 10. The CDR3 protein is CASSRETGGLDEQFF. In DNA form, the CDR3 reads TGTGCCAGCAGTAGAGAGACAGGGGGACTCGATGAGCAGTTCTTC.

The chain uses TRBV5-1 and TRBJ2-1, with 10 bases fitting TRBD1. This CDR3 is built from 15 residues. CDR1 SGHRS and CDR2 YFSETQ come from the germline V gene. Unmatched junction bases numbered 5, after V lost 4 bases and J lost 4 bases. The CDR3 bases are TGCGCCAGCAGCCGCGACAGGGGGCTATACAATGAGCAGTTCTTC. Translation: CASSRDRGLYNEQFF.

This chain links TRBV6-5 with TRBJ1-5; TRBD1 might be the D (5 bases). The V gene lost 6 bases and the J gene lost 5 bases, with 17 bases spanning the gap. CDR1 and CDR2 (germline): MNHEY, SVGAGI. This CDR3 comprises 15 residues. This CDR3 is CASRHSVGVHQPQHF. CDR3 DNA sequence: TGTGCCAGCAGACATTCCGTAGGGGTACATCAGCCCCAGCATTTT.

The J gene is TRBJ1-1, the V gene TRBV10-3, with D unresolved. Germline V gene sequence: CDR1 ENHRY, CDR2 SYGVKD. The CDR3 totals 15 residues. Deletions cut 2 bases from V and 4 bases from J, with 14 bases between. The CDR3 is CAISEGGRRGTEAFF. In DNA, the CDR3 is TGTGCCATCAGTGAGGGAGGGAGGCGGGGCACTGAAGCTTTCTTT.

V usage is TRBV6-5 and J usage is TRBJ2-7, with 14 nucleotides matching TRBD2. The junction had 7 bases not matched to a gene; V was cut back by 4 bases and J by 5 bases. The germline CDR1 and CDR2 sequences are MNHEY and SVGAGI. The CDR3 contains 16 residues. The CDR3 region is CASSLMTSGRVHEQYF. The CDR3 nucleotides read TGTGCCAGCAGTTTAATGACTAGCGGGAGGGTCCACGAGCAGTACTTC.

This chain links TRBV5-1 with TRBJ2-5; D possibly corresponds to TRBD2 (5 bases). CDR3 size: 14 residues. With 0 bases removed from V and 4 bases from J, the gap between germline ends came to 10 bases. Germline CDR1 reads SGHRS; CDR2 reads YFSETQ. This CDR3 reads CASSLVQEAETQYF. The CDR3 bases are TGCGCCAGCAGCTTGGTGCAGGAGGCAGAGACCCAGTACTTC.